The 23 T cell receptor beta chains listed next were all sequenced from one sample in a study of cytomegalovirus exposure and HLA in healthy donors. The PCR contained 60 Vbeta and 13 Jbeta primers. Sequenced by immunoSEQ multiplex PCR; TCRdb stores in-frame clones only, minus some. The table records 150,000 to 200,000 clones, about 85% of them present only once. The sample consisted of PBMCs. The receptors here all came from a man in his forties or fifties in good health and CMV-seropositive.

The V gene is TRBV4-1, the J gene TRBJ2-3, with 7 bases fitting TRBD2. Trimming took 5 bases from V and 6 from J; bases not matched to a gene: 5. Per the germline V gene, CDR1 is MGHRA and CDR2 is YSYEKL. This CDR3 has 13 residues. DNA for the CDR3: TGCGCCAGCAGCTTGAGCGGGGCGGATACGCAGTATTTT. This translates into CASSLSGADTQYF.

J is TRBJ1-1 and V is TRBV6-5, with D tentatively TRBD1 (5 bases). The ends were cut back, 5 bases at V and 4 bases at J, with 17 bases in the middle. Germline-derived CDR1 and CDR2 are MNHEY and SVGAGI. The CDR3 is 15 residues long. The CDR3 DNA sequence: TGTGCCAGCAGTCCTCTTCGACAGCGGGGCACTGAAGCTTTCTTT. Its protein product is CASSPLRQRGTEAFF.

The V gene is TRBV15, the J gene TRBJ2-3, with D possibly TRBD1 on 6 matching bases. The V gene's germline CDR1 is LNHNV and CDR2 YYDKDF (reference sequence). Deletions cut 2 bases from V and 6 bases from J, with 9 bases between. The CDR3 contains 13 residues. The CDR3 sequence: CATSRSRGDTQYF. DNA for the CDR3: TGTGCCACCAGCAGATCTAGGGGGGATACGCAGTATTTT.

This rearrangement joins TRBV5-1 to TRBJ1-5; the match to TRBD1 covers 8 bases. Germline V lookup: CDR1 SGHRS, CDR2 YFSETQ. The V and J ends lost 0 bases and 8 bases, in that order; junction bases with no gene match: 7. The length of the CDR3 is 15 residues. The CDR3 sequence is CASSLGRDRWEPQHF. The DNA for the CDR3 is TGCGCCAGCAGCTTGGGGCGGGACAGGTGGGAGCCCCAGCATTTT.

The chain is built from TRBV7-2 and TRBJ2-2, with 15 positions matching TRBD2. V was clipped by 5 bases and J by 0 bases; unmatched bases: 1. The length of the CDR3 is 17 residues. The V gene's germline CDR1 is SGHTA and CDR2 FQGNSA. Written as DNA, the CDR3 is TGTGCCAGCAGCGGGACTAGCGGGAGGCCGAACACCGGGGAGCTGTTTTTT. This gives the protein CASSGTSGRPNTGELFF.

The chain uses TRBV9 and TRBJ1-6, with TRBD1 matching over 8 bases. V lost 4 bases to trimming and J lost 0 bases; unmatched junction nucleotides: 6. Per the germline V gene, CDR1 is SGDLS and CDR2 is YYNGEE. The CDR3 is 17 amino acids. The CDR3 nucleotides read TGTGCCAGCAGCCCGGGACAGGCTCGCTCCTATAATTCACCCCTCCACTTT. As protein: CASSPGQARSYNSPLHF.

V gene TRBV7-2 combines with J gene TRBJ2-2, with 10 bases fitting TRBD2. V was clipped by 1 base and J by 6 bases; unmatched bases: 8. Germline V gives CDR1 SGHTA, CDR2 FQGNSA. This CDR3 spans 17 amino acids. CDR3: CASSLVRRLAGAGELFF. In DNA form, the CDR3 reads TGTGCCAGCAGCTTAGTCCGGCGGCTAGCGGGAGCCGGGGAGCTGTTTTTT.

A note on this clone: The junction and the germline gene differ at one end; a read error may be behind it. The same CDR3 arises from other DNA sequences in this sample as well. This rearrangement joins TRBV7-7 to TRBJ2-1; D is possibly TRBD1 (6 bases). This CDR3 has 12 residues. The V gene's germline CDR1 is SSHAT and CDR2 FNYEAQ (reference sequence). CDR3: CASSLERGEQFF. The CDR3 DNA follows: TGTGCTAGCAGCTTAGAGAGGGGGGAGCAGTTCTTC.

This clone was observed a single time. The chain couples TRBV19 to TRBJ2-7; the match to TRBD2 covers 10 bases. J was trimmed by 4 bases and V by 7 bases; bases with no gene match: 10. In germline, CDR1 is LNHDA, CDR2 SQIVND (reference sequence). This CDR3 is 15 amino acids long. CDR3 DNA sequence: TGTGCCAGTAAGAGGGTAGCGGGAGGTGATTACGAGCAGTACTTC. Amino acid sequence: CASKRVAGGDYEQYF.

This sequence joins TRBV7-9 and TRBJ2-2; D gene unclear. V was shortened by 9 bases and J by 4 bases, with 3 bases between the two germline ends. The CDR3 runs to 10 residues. Germline V gene sequence: CDR1 SEHNR, CDR2 FQNEAQ (reference sequence). The CDR3 sequence: CARSTGELFF. The CDR3 nucleotides are TGTGCCAGGAGCACCGGGGAGCTGTTTTTT.

The chain recombines TRBV28 with TRBJ2-1; 8 nucleotides line up with TRBD2. The CDR3 spans 13 residues. The ends lost 6 bases at V and 8 bases at J; junction bases unmatched: 6. Germline V lookup: CDR1 MDHEN, CDR2 SYDVKM. For the CDR3, the DNA is TGTGCCAGCAGCCTCGGACTAGCAGATGAGCAGTTCTTC. As protein: CASSLGLADEQFF.

The V and J genes are TRBV6-5 and TRBJ1-5; 8 bases are a match to TRBD1. The CDR3 is 14 residues long. V shed 5 bases and J 7 bases; nucleotides not matched to a gene: 7. The germline V gene encodes CDR1 MNHEY and CDR2 SVGAGI. CDR3 DNA: TGTGCCAGCAGTGGTCAGGGGGCTGGGCAGCCCCAGCATTTT. It codes for CASSGQGAGQPQHF.

Notes on this clone: Compared with germline, one end of the junction differs, possibly owing to a read error. V usage is TRBV2 and J usage is TRBJ1-1; TRBD1 aligns across 7 bases. Germline V gene lookup returns CDR1 SNHLY and CDR2 FYNNEI. CDR3 length: 14 amino acids. The CDR3 region has the DNA TGTGCCGGCAGTGCGACAGGGTGGTGGACTGAAGCTTTCTTT. This translates into CAGSATGWWTEAFF.

The gene calls are TRBV10-2 and TRBJ2-3, with 10 bases aligning to TRBD2. Germline loops: CDR1 WSHSY, CDR2 SAAADI. The CDR3 spans 16 residues. Germline trimming cut 6 bases from V and 1 base from J; bases unmatched to any gene: 7. The DNA of the CDR3 is TGCGCCAGCAGGCTTACCGGGACTAGCGGCACAGATACGCAGTATTTT. It codes for CASRLTGTSGTDTQYF.

This clone has a single count. CDR3 amino acids: CASRPGQGILIRGPEQFF. The CDR3 bases are TGTGCCAGCCGACCGGGACAGGGGATCTTGATCCGGGGTCCTGAGCAGTTCTTC. V usage is TRBV19 and J usage is TRBJ2-1, with TRBD1 matching 10 bases. The V and J ends lost 9 bases and 9 bases, in that order; junction bases with no gene match: 23. This CDR3 region has 18 residues. Germline CDR1 is LNHDA and CDR2 is SQIVND (reference sequence).

The rearrangement links TRBV7-2 to TRBJ2-5; 7 nucleotides match TRBD2. CDR1 SGHTA and CDR2 FQGNSA come from the germline V gene. V dropped 5 bases and J dropped 3; count of bases not matched to a gene: 6. CDR3 length equals 14 residues. Written as DNA, the CDR3 is TGTGCCAGCAGCCCGTCCGGGACTAAAGAGACCCAGTACTTC. It codes for CASSPSGTKETQYF.

The chain uses TRBV28 and TRBJ1-4; D is unresolved. Trimming pared 3 bases from V and 3 bases from J, leaving 5 bases between. The CDR3 is 13 residues long. The germline gives CDR1 MDHEN, CDR2 SYDVKM. The CDR3 sequence is CASSLEANEKLFF. The DNA of the CDR3 is TGTGCCAGCAGTTTGGAGGCTAATGAAAAACTGTTTTTT.

V gene TRBV7-4 combines with J gene TRBJ2-3; TRBD2 matches at 9 bases. This CDR3 region has 16 residues. The junction had 11 bases not matched to a gene; V was cut back by 6 bases and J by 4 bases. Per germline, CDR1 SGHVT and CDR2 SQSDAQ. The chain's CDR3 is CASSSAGTSISDTQYF. CDR3 nucleotide sequence: TGTGCCAGCAGTTCAGCCGGGACTAGCATATCAGATACGCAGTATTTT.

This clone was detected only once. The chain joins TRBV6-4 to TRBJ2-7, with D hard to call. V dropped 7 bases and J dropped 0 bases, with 13 bases sitting between them. Germline lookup yields CDR1 MRHNA and CDR2 SNTAGT. There are 14 residues in the CDR3. The CDR3, as DNA: TGTGCCAGCACCTACCTTGACTGCTCCTACGAGCAGTACTTC. Its protein product is CASTYLDCSYEQYF.

V is TRBV5-1 and J is TRBJ2-7; 11 nucleotides line up with TRBD1. The CDR3 consists of 14 residues. The V and J ends lost 7 bases and 4 bases, in that order; junction bases with no gene match: 7. The V gene's germline CDR1 is SGHRS and CDR2 YFSETQ. CDR3 sequence: CASLSGTGGYEQYF. The CDR3 coding sequence is TGCGCCAGCCTGTCCGGGACAGGGGGGTACGAGCAGTACTTC.

The chain links TRBV10-3 to TRBJ2-7; no firm D call. The length of the CDR3 is 16 residues. Trimming removed 5 bases at V and 2 bases at J, with 19 bases between. CDR1 is ENHRY and CDR2 is SYGVKD in the germline V gene. The CDR3 reads CAISSLELSPAYEQYF. The CDR3 region has the DNA TGTGCCATCAGTTCGCTCGAATTAAGCCCTGCCTACGAGCAGTACTTC.

V is TRBV10-1 and J is TRBJ2-1; 7 bases are a match to TRBD2. V was pared by 4 bases and J by 10 bases, with 7 bases of the junction left unmatched. The V gene's germline CDR1 is WNHNN and CDR2 SYGVQD (reference sequence). This CDR3 contains 13 residues. The CDR3 region has the DNA TGCGCCAGCAGTGTCACCCGGGGGGAGGAGCAGTTCTTC. Encoded protein: CASSVTRGEEQFF.

The chain is built from TRBV18 and TRBJ1-1, with a weak D call TRBD1 (6 bases). This CDR3 is built from 14 residues. Germline-derived CDR1 and CDR2 are KGHSH and LQKENI. The germline V and J ends were trimmed by 6 bases and 7 bases, with 18 bases remaining between them. CDR3 sequence (DNA): TGTGCCAGCTCTCGCCTGGACAGCAGCCTTGAAGCTTTCTTT. The encoded protein is CASSRLDSSLEAFF.